This T cell receptor (beta chain) was sequenced for a study of blood T cell repertoires in COVID-19. The wider study: Researchers got acute and convalescent COVID-19 samples from the United States, Italy and Spain. The analysed material was cDNA or gDNA that came from T cells, B-cell-depleted T cells, or PBMCs.

Per the original methods: Nucleated cell counts were estimated from reference gene primer amplification. Produced via immunoSEQ multiplex PCR; TCRdb's table is partial and in-frame only. The V and J calls and clone size come from that table; D and trimming were worked out from the DNA. The data show some 210,000 clones, 70% to 90% seen once. The V and J ends lost 4 bases and 0 bases, in that order; junction bases with no gene match: 10. CDR3 size: 19 residues. Germline CDR1 SGHNT, CDR2 YYREEE (reference sequence). This chain joins TRBV5-4 and TRBJ2-3; TRBD2 matches 14 bases. The clonotype originates from a woman aged 40 to 50 who had recovered from COVID-19. The sample consisted of peripheral blood. CDR3 in amino acids: CASSRGTSGSLTSTDTQYF. In nucleotides, the CDR3 is TGTGCCAGCAGCAGAGGGACTAGCGGGAGCCTCACTAGCACAGATACGCAGTATTTT. The full variable domain, with the rest looked up from reference TRBV5-4 and TRBJ2-3, is ETGVTQSPTHLIKTRGQQVTLRCSSQSGHNTVSWYQQALGQGPQFIFQYYREEENGRGNFPPRFSGLQFPNYSSELNVNALELDDSALYLCASSRGTSGSLTSTDTQYFGPGTRLTVL.